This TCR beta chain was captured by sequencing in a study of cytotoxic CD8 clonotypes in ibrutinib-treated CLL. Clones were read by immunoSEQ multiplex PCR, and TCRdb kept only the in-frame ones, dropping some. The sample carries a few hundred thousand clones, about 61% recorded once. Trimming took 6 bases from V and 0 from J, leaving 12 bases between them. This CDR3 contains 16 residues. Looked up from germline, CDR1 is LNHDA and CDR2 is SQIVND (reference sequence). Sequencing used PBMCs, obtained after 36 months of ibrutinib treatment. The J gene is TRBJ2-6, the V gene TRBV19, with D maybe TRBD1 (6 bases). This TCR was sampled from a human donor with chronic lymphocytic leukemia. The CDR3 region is CASRQQGISGANVLTF. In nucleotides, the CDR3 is TGTGCCAGTAGACAACAGGGAATCTCTGGGGCCAACGTCCTGACTTTC.